Sequencing of this T cell receptor beta chain was carried out in a study of T cells in women clearing cervical HPV infection. Study background: Donors had HPV16-related CIN3 or worse; 2 had invasive cancer. Case blood was drawn when the lesion was first found; control blood after infection became undetectable.

TCR beta CDR3 amplified by multiplex PCR from approximately 1,300 ng genomic DNA. Profiled with immunoSEQ multiplex PCR; TCRdb holds only in-frame clones, not every one. The sample holds over 20,000 clones. Turning to this clone: Read sequence stops 3 residues before the CDR3 end, and the germline J gene provides the missing end.

The V gene's germline CDR1 is DFQATT and CDR2 SNEGSKA (reference sequence). With 7 bases clipped from V and 2 bases from J, the junction kept 9 bases outside the gene matches. CDR3 length: 14 residues. Sequenced: blood buffy coat. The genes are TRBV20-1 and TRBJ2-7; 9 bases agree with TRBD2. This receptor was taken from a woman between 18 and 70 years old with a cervical HPV16 infection that either progressed to CIN3+ or cleared (not recorded which). CDR3 DNA (partial): TGCAGTGGAAATAGCGGGGGAACCACCTACGAG. Translated, it gives CSGNSGGTTYE. In full, the CDR3 reads CSGNSGGTTYEQYF.